This is a list of T cell receptor beta chains from one sample in a study of cytomegalovirus exposure and HLA in healthy donors. Using immunoSEQ multiplex PCR, the repertoire was profiled, and TCRdb retains in-frame clones only, with some absent. The data show about 120,000 clones, over 75% seen once. The sequenced sample consisted of PBMCs. The origin of the receptors is a woman aged 25 to 39 in good health and CMV-seronegative. Each CDR3 is given with its conserved first and last residue. The D gene is left open where the match is weak. The size of a clone is reported for some rows only, either as once, few or many, or as a class for expanded clones.

>-|-|TRBV5-4|TRBJ2-6
TGTGCCAGCAGCCCCCAAGGGGCTGGGGCCAACGTCCTGACTTTC
CASSPQGAGANVLTF
>-|TRBD1|TRBV19|TRBJ1-4
TGTGCCAGTAGTCCTAGGGACAGCCGGAGTGGAAAACTGTTTTTT
CASSPRDSRSGKLFF
>few|TRBD2|TRBV5-1|TRBJ2-7
TGCGCCAGCAGCCCCGGACTAGCGGGGGGCTCCTACGAGCAGTACTTC
CASSPGLAGGSYEQYF
>-|TRBD1|TRBV19|TRBJ2-5
TGTGCCAGTAGTCCCGCCAGGGGGCATCCCCAGTACTTC
CASSPARGHPQYF
>-|TRBD1|TRBV6-1|TRBJ2-7
TGTGCCAGCAGGGGACAGGGTACGGTCTACGAGCAGTACTTC
CASRGQGTVYEQYF
>-|TRBD1|TRBV6-4|TRBJ1-1
TGTGCCAGCAGGAGTTGGACAGGGAACACTGAAGCTTTCTTT
CASRSWTGNTEAFF
>-|-|TRBV6-5|TRBJ1-1
TGTGCCAGCAGTTACCGCTCCAGAAATACAGACAGCCAAGCTTTCTTT
CASSYRSRNTDSQAFF
>-|TRBD2|TRBV7-9|TRBJ2-1
TGTGCCAGCAGCCTCCACCTAGCGGGGGCTTACAATGAGCAGTTCTTC
CASSLHLAGAYNEQFF
>few|-|TRBV14|TRBJ1-6
TGTGCCAGCAGCCAAGATGGACAGCTCCTCAATTCACCCCTCCACTTT
CASSQDGQLLNSPLHF
>-|TRBD2|TRBV13|TRBJ2-7
TGTGCCAGCAGCTCTACTAGCGGGGGGCTGATCTTC
CASSSTSGGLIF
>-|TRBD1|TRBV27|TRBJ1-6
TGTGCCAGCAGTTTTTGGTCAGGGGGCGAGATGTATAATTCACCCCTCCACTTT
CASSFWSGGEMYNSPLHF
>-|-|TRBV5-6|TRBJ2-7
TGTGCCAGCAGCTTGAGGGGGATCTCCTACGAGCAGTACTTC
CASSLRGISYEQYF
>-|TRBD1|TRBV5-1|TRBJ2-3
TGCGCCAGCAGCTTGGTTACAGGGGAGACGACAGATACGCAGTATTTT
CASSLVTGETTDTQYF
>-|TRBD2|TRBV30|TRBJ2-1
TGTGCCTGGAGACAGATAGCGGGGGATTACAATGAGCAGTTCTTC
CAWRQIAGDYNEQFF
>-|-|TRBV29-1|TRBJ2-7
TGCAGCGTTGAGGGGCAGGACCCCTACGAGCAGTACTTC
CSVEGQDPYEQYF
>-|TRBD1|TRBV15|TRBJ1-2
TGTGCCACCAGCCGCGGACAGGGGAATGGCTACACCTTC
CATSRGQGNGYTF
>-|-|TRBV7-9|TRBJ2-3
TGTGCCAGCAGCTTACCCGACGGGGAAACTAGCACAGATACGCAGTATTTT
CASSLPDGETSTDTQYF
>once|-|TRBV5-6|TRBJ2-3
TGTGCCAGCAGCTCGGAAAGGGAGGCAGATACGCAGTATTTT
CASSSEREADTQYF
>-|TRBD1|TRBV5-5|TRBJ2-3
TGTGCCAGCAGCGTGGACAGGACGATTGGGCGGTCGTACACAGATACGCAGTATTTT
CASSVDRTIGRSYTDTQYF
>-|-|TRBV9|TRBJ1-2
TGTGCCAGCAGCGAACATACCGGGGGGTCTAACTATGGCTACACCTTC
CASSEHTGGSNYGYTF
>-|TRBD1|TRBV11-2|TRBJ1-5
TGTGCCAGCGCCCTGAGACTTACCGCCCAGGGGGCGGGGCAGCCCCAGCATTTT
CASALRLTAQGAGQPQHF
>-|TRBD1|TRBV27|TRBJ2-2
TGTGCCAGCAGTTTGCCGGGACAGGTGAACACCGGGGAGCTGTTTTTT
CASSLPGQVNTGELFF
>-|-|TRBV11-2|TRBJ2-4
TGTGCCAGCAGCGCAACTGGAAACATTCAGTACTTC
CASSATGNIQYF
>-|-|TRBV19|TRBJ2-4
TGTGCCAGTAGTATCAGCTTCGCCGGGTTGAACAAAAACATTCAGTACTTC
CASSISFAGLNKNIQYF
>-|TRBD1|TRBV9|TRBJ1-2
TGTGCCAGCAGTACCGGACAGGGGGCGATTGGCTACACCTTC
CASSTGQGAIGYTF
>-|TRBD1|TRBV15|TRBJ1-4
TGTGCCACCAGCTCCAGGACAGGGTTGGAAAAACTGTTTTTT
CATSSRTGLEKLFF
>-|-|TRBV18|TRBJ2-1
TGTGCCAGCTCACCTACGGACTCGAACAATGAGCAGTTCTTC
CASSPTDSNNEQFF
>many|-|TRBV29-1|TRBJ1-2
TGCAGCGTTGAAATACCGGAGGCAATCTATGGCTACACCTTC
CSVEIPEAIYGYTF
>-|-|TRBV7-9|TRBJ1-2
TGTGCCAGCAGCTTGAGTCCGGTGACAGCCTATGGCTACACCTTC
CASSLSPVTAYGYTF
>-|-|TRBV27|TRBJ2-3
TGTGCCAGCAGTTACCAGGGCACAGATACGCAGTATTTT
CASSYQGTDTQYF
>once|-|TRBV9|TRBJ1-1
TGTGCCAGCAGCGTAGCCCCCGTGAACACTGAAGCTTTCTTT
CASSVAPVNTEAFF
>-|-|TRBV19|TRBJ2-2
TGTGCCAGTAACCCGACCGACAGAGTGAACACCGGGGAGCTGTTTTTT
CASNPTDRVNTGELFF
>-|-|TRBV7-6|TRBJ1-1
TGTGCCAGCAGTCGAAGAGAGAACACTGAAGCTTTCTTT
CASSRRENTEAFF
>-|-|TRBV7-8|TRBJ1-3
TGTGCCAGCAGCTTGAGCGGGGGCTCTGGAAACACCATATATTTT
CASSLSGGSGNTIYF
>-|-|TRBV11-2|TRBJ1-1
TGTGCCAGCAGCGCTGACAGAAACACTGAAGCTTTCTTT
CASSADRNTEAFF
>-|TRBD1|TRBV5-1|TRBJ1-2
TGCGCCAGCACCGAAGGGGCAGGGGGAAACTATGGCTACACCTTC
CASTEGAGGNYGYTF
>-|-|TRBV30|TRBJ1-2
TGTGCCTGGAGTGACCCAGCAGGGCACTATGGCTACACCTTC
CAWSDPAGHYGYTF
>-|-|TRBV7-9|TRBJ1-1
TGTGCCAGCAGCTCACCTTATGCGAAGGCTTTCTTT
CASSSPYAKAFF
>-|TRBD1|TRBV5-1|TRBJ2-3
TGCGCCAGCAGCTTGGAGACAGGGGCTTTTGGGGCAGATACGCAGTATTTT
CASSLETGAFGADTQYF
>-|-|TRBV7-2|TRBJ1-2
TGTGCCAGCAGCTTAGAAGCTTTTTATGGCTACACCTTC
CASSLEAFYGYTF
>-|-|TRBV30|TRBJ2-2
TGTGCCTGCCTCAGGGTTGCCTCCGGGGAGCTGTTTTTT
CACLRVASGELFF
>-|TRBD2|TRBV5-4|TRBJ2-5
TGTGCCAGCAGCTTGCGTCTGGCGGGGGGTGGGGAGACCCAGTACTTC
CASSLRLAGGGETQYF
>-|TRBD2|TRBV6-5|TRBJ2-4
TGTGCCAGCAGTTCCACCCCGACTAGCGGGGGAGGCATTCAGTACTTC
CASSSTPTSGGGIQYF
>-|TRBD2|TRBV18|TRBJ2-1
TGTGCCAGCTCACCCCGGACTAGCGGGGGGGCCGAGGCTGAGCAGTTCTTC
CASSPRTSGGAEAEQFF
>-|TRBD2|TRBV10-1|TRBJ2-3
TGCGCCAGCAGTGAGTCCCGGGACTACACAGATACGCAGTATTTT
CASSESRDYTDTQYF
>-|TRBD1|TRBV7-9|TRBJ2-7
TGTGCCAGCAGCCCGCTCAGGACAGGTGGGTCCTACGAGCAGTACTTC
CASSPLRTGGSYEQYF